This T cell receptor (beta chain) was identified in a study of T cell repertoires in cytomegalovirus infection. Study observations and caveats: Dominant in the ex vivo response were TCR beta clonotypes restricted by HLA-C and specific for CMV.

V gave up 0 bases and J gave up 0 bases, with 15 bases separating them. The CDR3 covers 17 residues. Germline lookup yields CDR1 DFQATT and CDR2 SNEGSKA (reference sequence). In TCRdb, the reads were re-called with MiXCR into one record per CDR3 protein. The sample consists of about 490,000 distinct CDR3 sequences, 16% of them appearing once. This clonotype was counted a few times. Its antigen is unidentified. This clonotype was obtained from a human donor in good health (CMV status not recorded). Some clones in this sample may be carry-over from other donors' samples. The gene calls are TRBV20-1 and TRBJ2-1; either TRBD1 or TRBD2 may fit D (6 bases each). Sample: CD8+ T cells from PBMCs. The CDR3 DNA sequence: TGCAGTGCTAGAGATCACGGGGGCACAAGCTCCTACAATGAGCAGTTCTTC. Residues: CSARDHGGTSSYNEQFF.